A single sample gave rise to the 14 T cell receptor beta chains below, sequenced in a study of T-cell memory formation after mild COVID-19. TCRdb ran MiXCR on the 5' RACE reads and lists one entry per CDR3 protein. The sample contains about 560,000 distinct CDR3 sequences, roughly 21% of which appear only once. Sequencing input: PBMCs or a T cell subset sorted from them (not recorded which). All receptors derive from an adult woman who had mild COVID-19 (a few samples of this study predate the infection). Cell type and time point are not known.

The rearrangement uses TRBV24-1 and TRBJ1-1, with 7 nucleotides matching TRBD1. Germline lookup yields CDR1 KGHDR and CDR2 SFDVKD. The CDR3 has 14 residues. Trimming at V came to 5 bases and at J to 3 bases, leaving 5 bases not matched to a gene. CDR3 sequence: CATSGGQLYTEAFF. CDR3 coding DNA: TGTGCCACCAGTGGGGGACAGTTGTACACTGAAGCTTTCTTT.

The chain's CDR3 is CASSGTGGNYEQYF. The DNA for the CDR3 is TGTGCCAGCTCAGGGACAGGGGGAAACTACGAGCAGTACTTC. This sequence joins TRBV18 and TRBJ2-7, with 11 bases that match TRBD1. The CDR3 has 14 residues. The V gene end was trimmed by 5 bases and the J gene end by 3 bases; junction bases not matched to a gene: 3. Germline V gene sequence: CDR1 KGHSH, CDR2 LQKENI.

This chain connects TRBV7-6 to TRBJ2-5, with 9 bases matching TRBD1. V was clipped by 5 bases and J by 4 bases; unmatched bases: 8. Germline V gene data show CDR1 as SGHVS and CDR2 as FNYEAQ. The CDR3 runs 15 residues. CDR3: CASSAPQGAGETQYF. The DNA of the CDR3 is TGTGCCAGCAGCGCACCACAGGGGGCGGGAGAGACCCAGTACTTC.

This clonotype was picked up a small number of times. V is TRBV7-3 and J is TRBJ1-1; D is ambiguous. Germline V gene data show CDR1 as SGHTA and CDR2 as FQGTGA. This CDR3 contains 14 residues. Trimming left V 0 bases short and J 4 bases short, with 9 bases between. DNA of the CDR3: TGTGCCAGCAGCTTAACGGGATCCGGCACTGAAGCTTTCTTT. Its protein is CASSLTGSGTEAFF.

This clonotype showed up many times. The CDR3 coding sequence is TGTGCCAGCAGATCACTAGCGGTCTCCTACAATGAGCAGTTCTTC. Translation: CASRSLAVSYNEQFF. The rearrangement joins TRBV6-2 or TRBV6-3 to TRBJ2-1, with 8 bases that match TRBD2. Germline lookup yields CDR1 MNHEY and CDR2 SVGEGT. This CDR3 is built from 15 residues. The V segment lost 6 bases and the J segment 0 bases; nucleotides outside the gene matches: 4.

The chain has TRBV20-1 and TRBJ1-2; TRBD1 agrees at 12 bases. V shed 4 bases and J 7 bases; nucleotides not matched to a gene: 10. CDR1 and CDR2 from the germline V gene are DFQATT and SNEGSKA (reference sequence). The CDR3 has 15 amino acids. DNA of the CDR3: TGCAGTGCTAAAGCCCCGGGACAGGGGGCTGGTGGCTACACCTTC. It codes for CSAKAPGQGAGGYTF.

This clonotype was found a few times. V gene TRBV12-3 or TRBV12-4 combines with J gene TRBJ2-6; no definite D call. The CDR3 loop spans 15 amino acids. Trimming removed 6 bases at V and 7 bases at J, with 16 bases between. The CDR3 coding sequence is TGTGCCAGCAGCCCTGTCGAGAACAGAGCCAACGTCCTGACTTTC. It translates to CASSPVENRANVLTF.

The chain employs TRBV12-5 and TRBJ2-5; D is unresolved. V shed 3 bases and J shed 2 bases, with 1 base lying between them. CDR1 and CDR2 from the germline V gene are LGHNT and FRNRAP. The CDR3 totals 11 residues. The CDR3: CASGLQETQYF. The CDR3 bases are TGTGCTAGTGGTTTACAAGAGACCCAGTACTTC.

Of note for this clonotype: At one of its ends the junction is not consistent with the germline gene, which may arise from a read error. CDR3 in amino acids: CASRADSHQETQYF. CDR3 DNA: TGTGCCAGCCGCGCCGATTCTCACCAGGAGACCCAGTACTTC. V is TRBV11-3 and J is TRBJ2-5; no firm D call. The CDR3 consists of 14 residues. The germline gives CDR1 SGHNT, CDR2 YENEEA.

This clonotype showed up just a few times. This chain uses TRBV24-1 with TRBJ1-2, with a tentative D call TRBD1 (6 bases). The V end was cut by 4 bases, the J end by 8 bases, with 13 bases between. Germline-derived CDR1 and CDR2 are KGHDR and SFDVKD. The CDR3 sequence is 13 residues long. CDR3 sequence (DNA): TGTGCCACCAGTGAAACAGGGTCTCGGGGCTACACCTTC. It yields the protein CATSETGSRGYTF.

V and J are TRBV7-2 and TRBJ2-5; 9 nucleotides line up with TRBD2. The CDR3 sequence is 14 residues long. Germline V gene sequence: CDR1 SGHTA, CDR2 FQGNSA. Trimming at V came to 6 bases and at J to 5 bases, leaving 7 bases not matched to a gene. The CDR3 sequence: CASSPHLAGETQYF. The CDR3 coding sequence is TGTGCCAGCAGTCCTCATCTAGCGGGGGAGACCCAGTACTTC.

This clonotype has a handful of counts. The J gene is TRBJ1-1, the V gene TRBV5-1; 7 positions match TRBD1. Germline V gives CDR1 SGHRS, CDR2 YFSETQ. The CDR3 is 16 residues long. V dropped 4 bases and J dropped 2; count of bases not matched to a gene: 11. The CDR3 DNA is TGCGCCAGCAGCGCTGGCAGGGGGGTGAAAAACACTGAAGCTTTCTTT. This gives the protein CASSAGRGVKNTEAFF.

This clonotype was detected once. The chain is built from TRBV12-3 or TRBV12-4 and TRBJ2-3, with 8 bases matching TRBD2. V shed 7 bases, J shed 6 bases, and the junction held 15 bases outside the gene matches. The CDR3 is 16 residues long. The CDR3 DNA reads as TGTGCCAGCAACTCACGGGAGGGGCAGGGCGCGGATACGCAGTATTTT. Protein sequence: CASNSREGQGADTQYF.

This clonotype was counted between two and nine times. The CDR3 loop is CASSYSGQGLEETQYF. For the CDR3, the DNA is TGTGCCAGCAGTTACTCAGGACAGGGACTCGAGGAGACCCAGTACTTC. J is TRBJ2-5 and V is TRBV6-5, with 8 bases that match TRBD1. The CDR3 has 16 amino acids. The germline gives CDR1 MNHEY, CDR2 SVGAGI. V was clipped by 0 bases and J by 5 bases; unmatched bases: 8.